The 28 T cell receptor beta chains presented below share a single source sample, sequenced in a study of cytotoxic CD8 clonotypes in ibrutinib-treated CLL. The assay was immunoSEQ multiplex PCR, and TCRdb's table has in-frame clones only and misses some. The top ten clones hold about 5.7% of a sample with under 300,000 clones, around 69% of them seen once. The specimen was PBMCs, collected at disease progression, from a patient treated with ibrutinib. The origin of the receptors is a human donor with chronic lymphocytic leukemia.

The CDR3 bases are TGCGCCAGCAGCTTTTGGTTTAGCGGGGGGACGTACTCCTACGAGCAGTACTTC. It is translated as CASSFWFSGGTYSYEQYF. This sequence joins TRBV5-1 and TRBJ2-7; 10 bases line up with TRBD2. Losses at the gene ends were 2 bases for V and 0 bases for J; bases not matched to a gene: 11. Germline CDR1 is SGHRS and CDR2 is YFSETQ. The CDR3 is 18 amino acids.

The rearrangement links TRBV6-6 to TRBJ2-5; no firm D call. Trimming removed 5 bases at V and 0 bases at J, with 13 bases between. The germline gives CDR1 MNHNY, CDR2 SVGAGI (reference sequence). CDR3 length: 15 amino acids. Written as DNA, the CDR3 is TGTGCCAGCAGTACCATGATACGGGACCAAGAGACCCAGTACTTC. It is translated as CASSTMIRDQETQYF.

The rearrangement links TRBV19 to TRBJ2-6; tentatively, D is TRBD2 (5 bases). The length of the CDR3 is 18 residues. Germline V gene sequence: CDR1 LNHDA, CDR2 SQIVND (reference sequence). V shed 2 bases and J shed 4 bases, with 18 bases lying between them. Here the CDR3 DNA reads TGTGCCAGTAGTATATCGGGGTCAGGAGCGTTGGGGGCCAACGTCCTGACTTTC. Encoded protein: CASSISGSGALGANVLTF.

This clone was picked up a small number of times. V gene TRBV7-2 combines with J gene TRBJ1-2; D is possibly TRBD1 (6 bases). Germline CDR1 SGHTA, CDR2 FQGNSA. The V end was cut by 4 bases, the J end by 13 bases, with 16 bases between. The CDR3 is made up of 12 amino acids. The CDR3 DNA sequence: TGTGCCAGCAGCTCGATAAGGACAGATTTCACCTTC. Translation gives CASSSIRTDFTF.

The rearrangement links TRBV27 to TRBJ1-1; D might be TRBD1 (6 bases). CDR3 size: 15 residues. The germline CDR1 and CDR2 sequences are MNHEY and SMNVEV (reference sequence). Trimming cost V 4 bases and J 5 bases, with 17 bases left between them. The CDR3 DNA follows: TGTGCCAGCAGTTCATATCAGTGGGGGCGGACTGAAGCTTTCTTT. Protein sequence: CASSSYQWGRTEAFF.

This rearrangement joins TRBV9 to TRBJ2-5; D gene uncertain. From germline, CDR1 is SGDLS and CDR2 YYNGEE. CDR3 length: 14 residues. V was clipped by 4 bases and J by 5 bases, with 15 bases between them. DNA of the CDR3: TGTGCCAGCAGCCCCCGTTCCTGGCCGGAGACCCAGTACTTC. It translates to CASSPRSWPETQYF.

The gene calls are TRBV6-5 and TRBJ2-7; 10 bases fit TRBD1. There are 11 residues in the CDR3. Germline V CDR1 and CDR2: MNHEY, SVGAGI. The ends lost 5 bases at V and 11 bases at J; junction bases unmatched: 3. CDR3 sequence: CASSPGTGEYF. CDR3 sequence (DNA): TGTGCCAGCAGTCCCGGGACAGGGGAGTACTTC.

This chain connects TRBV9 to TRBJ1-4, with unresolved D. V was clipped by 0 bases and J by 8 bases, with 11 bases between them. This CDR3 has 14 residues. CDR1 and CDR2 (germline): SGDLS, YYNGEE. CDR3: CASSVETQMEKLFF. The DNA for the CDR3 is TGTGCCAGCAGCGTAGAGACTCAGATGGAAAAACTGTTTTTT. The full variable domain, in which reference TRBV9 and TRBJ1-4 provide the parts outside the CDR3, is DSGVTQTPKHLITATGQRVTLRCSPRSGDLSVYWYQQSLDQGLQFLIQYYNGEERAKGNILERFSAQQFPDLHSELNLSSLELGDSALYFCASSVETQMEKLFFGSGTQLSVL.

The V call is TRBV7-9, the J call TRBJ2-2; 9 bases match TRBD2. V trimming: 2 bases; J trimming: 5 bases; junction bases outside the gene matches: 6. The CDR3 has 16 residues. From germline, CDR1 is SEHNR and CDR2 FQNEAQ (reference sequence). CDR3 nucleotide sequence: TGTGCCAGCAGCTTACCCTCTAGCGGGATAACCGGGGAGCTGTTTTTT. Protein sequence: CASSLPSSGITGELFF.

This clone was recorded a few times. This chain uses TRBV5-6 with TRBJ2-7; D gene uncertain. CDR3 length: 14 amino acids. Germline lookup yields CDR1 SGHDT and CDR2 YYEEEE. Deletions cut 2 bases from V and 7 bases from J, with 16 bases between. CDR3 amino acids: CASSFSVAAREQYF. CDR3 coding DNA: TGTGCCAGCAGCTTCTCAGTGGCCGCTAGGGAGCAGTACTTC.

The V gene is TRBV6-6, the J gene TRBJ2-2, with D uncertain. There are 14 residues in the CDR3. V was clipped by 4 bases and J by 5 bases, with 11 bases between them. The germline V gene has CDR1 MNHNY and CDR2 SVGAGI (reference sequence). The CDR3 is CASSSTRKTGELFF. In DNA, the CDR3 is TGTGCCAGCAGTTCCACCAGGAAGACCGGGGAGCTGTTTTTT.

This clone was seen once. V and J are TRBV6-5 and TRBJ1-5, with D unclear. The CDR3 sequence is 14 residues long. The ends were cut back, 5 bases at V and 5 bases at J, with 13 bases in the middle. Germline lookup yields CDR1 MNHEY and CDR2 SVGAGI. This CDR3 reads CASSPASFHQPQHF. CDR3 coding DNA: TGTGCCAGCAGTCCAGCAAGCTTTCATCAGCCCCAGCATTTT.

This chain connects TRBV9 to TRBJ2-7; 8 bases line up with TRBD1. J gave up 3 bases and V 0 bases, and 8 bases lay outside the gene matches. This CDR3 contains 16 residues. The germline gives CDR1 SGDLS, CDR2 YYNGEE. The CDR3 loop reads CASSVAQTGEFYEQYF. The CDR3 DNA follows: TGTGCCAGCAGCGTAGCCCAGACAGGGGAATTCTACGAGCAGTACTTC.

The CDR3 region is CASSRTGLNEKLFF. The CDR3 DNA sequence: TGTGCCAGCAGCCGTACGGGACTCAATGAAAAACTGTTTTTT. J is TRBJ1-4 and V is TRBV5-6; weak D call: TRBD1 (5 bases). The CDR3 length is 14 residues. The germline V and J ends were trimmed by 4 bases and 5 bases, with 12 bases remaining between them. Germline V gives CDR1 SGHDT, CDR2 YYEEEE.

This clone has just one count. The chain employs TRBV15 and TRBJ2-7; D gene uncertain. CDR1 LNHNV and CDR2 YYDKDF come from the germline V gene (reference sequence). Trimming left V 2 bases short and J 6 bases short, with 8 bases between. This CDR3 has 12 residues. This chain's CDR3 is CATSRRGSEQYF. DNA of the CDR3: TGTGCCACCAGCAGAAGAGGTAGCGAGCAGTACTTC.

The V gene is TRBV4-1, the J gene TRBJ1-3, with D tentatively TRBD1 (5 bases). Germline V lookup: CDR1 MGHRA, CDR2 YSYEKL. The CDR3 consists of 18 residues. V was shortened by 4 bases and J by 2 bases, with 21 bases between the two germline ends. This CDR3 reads CASSPIWGGSGPGNTIYF. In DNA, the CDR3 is TGCGCCAGCAGCCCCATTTGGGGGGGATCTGGTCCTGGAAACACCATATATTTT.

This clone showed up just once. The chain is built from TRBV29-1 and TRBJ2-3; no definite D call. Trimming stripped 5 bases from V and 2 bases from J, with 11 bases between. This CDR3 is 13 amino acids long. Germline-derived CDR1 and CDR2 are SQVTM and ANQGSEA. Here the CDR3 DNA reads TGCAGCGTTAAAAAGGACCTCACAGATACGCAGTATTTT. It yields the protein CSVKKDLTDTQYF.

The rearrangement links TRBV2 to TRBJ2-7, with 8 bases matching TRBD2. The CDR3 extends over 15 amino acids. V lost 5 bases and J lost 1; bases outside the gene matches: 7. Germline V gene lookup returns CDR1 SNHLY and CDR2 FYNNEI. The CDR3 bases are TGTGCCAGCAGTTACGGGACTAGTGTTTCCTACGAGCAGTACTTC. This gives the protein CASSYGTSVSYEQYF.

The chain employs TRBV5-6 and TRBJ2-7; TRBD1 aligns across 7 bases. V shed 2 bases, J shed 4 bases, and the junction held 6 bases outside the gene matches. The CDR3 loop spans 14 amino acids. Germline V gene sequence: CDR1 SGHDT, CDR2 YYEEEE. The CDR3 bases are TGTGCCAGCAGCTTAGGCCAGGGGGAGTACGAGCAGTACTTC. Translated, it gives CASSLGQGEYEQYF.

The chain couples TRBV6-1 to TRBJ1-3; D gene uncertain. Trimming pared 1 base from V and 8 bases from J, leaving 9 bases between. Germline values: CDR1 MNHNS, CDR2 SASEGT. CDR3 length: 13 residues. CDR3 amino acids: CASSEVLGDTIYF. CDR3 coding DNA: TGTGCCAGCAGTGAAGTCCTGGGAGACACCATATATTTT.

The CDR3 here is CASSFPPGRGQYF. The CDR3, as DNA: TGTGCCAGCAGTTTCCCCCCGGGAAGGGGGCAGTACTTC. The chain carries TRBV28 and TRBJ2-7; either TRBD1 or TRBD2 may fit D (5 bases each). The germline V gene encodes CDR1 MDHEN and CDR2 SYDVKM. The V and J ends lost 3 bases and 9 bases respectively, with 15 bases between them. The CDR3 is made up of 13 amino acids.

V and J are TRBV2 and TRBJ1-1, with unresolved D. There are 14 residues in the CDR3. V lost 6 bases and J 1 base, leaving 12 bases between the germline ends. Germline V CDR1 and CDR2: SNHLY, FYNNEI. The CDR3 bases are TGTGCCAGCAGGGACGGACGGTCGAACACTGAAGCTTTCTTT. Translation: CASRDGRSNTEAFF.

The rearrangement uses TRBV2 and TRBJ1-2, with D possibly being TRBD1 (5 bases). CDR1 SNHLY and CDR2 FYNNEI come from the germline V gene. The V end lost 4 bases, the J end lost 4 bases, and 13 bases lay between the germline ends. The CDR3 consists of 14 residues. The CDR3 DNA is TGTGCCAGCAGTGTAGGCGGGACTCCCTATGGCTACACCTTC. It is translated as CASSVGGTPYGYTF.

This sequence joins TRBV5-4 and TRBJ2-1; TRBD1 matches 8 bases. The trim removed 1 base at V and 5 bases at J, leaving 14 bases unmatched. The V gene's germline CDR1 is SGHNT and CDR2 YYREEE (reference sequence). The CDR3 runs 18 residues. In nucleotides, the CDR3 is TGTGCCAGCAGCTTGAGGACGGTGGCAGGGGGCATTGACAATGAGCAGTTCTTC. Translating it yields CASSLRTVAGGIDNEQFF. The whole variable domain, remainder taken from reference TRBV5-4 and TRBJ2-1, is ETGVTQSPTHLIKTRGQQVTLRCSSQSGHNTVSWYQQALGQGPQFIFQYYREEENGRGNFPPRFSGLQFPNYSSELNVNALELDDSALYLCASSLRTVAGGIDNEQFFGPGTRLTVL.

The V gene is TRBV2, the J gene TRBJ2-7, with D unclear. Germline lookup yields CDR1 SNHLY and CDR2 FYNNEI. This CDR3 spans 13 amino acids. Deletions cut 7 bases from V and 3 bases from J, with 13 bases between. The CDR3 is CASNPRQYYEQYF. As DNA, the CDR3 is TGTGCCAGCAATCCCCGGCAGTACTACGAGCAGTACTTC.

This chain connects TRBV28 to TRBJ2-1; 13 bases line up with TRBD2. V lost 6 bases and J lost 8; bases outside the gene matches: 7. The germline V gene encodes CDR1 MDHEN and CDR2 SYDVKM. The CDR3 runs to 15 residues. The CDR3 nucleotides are TGTGCCAGCAGATTTAGGACTAGCGGGAGCCATGAGCAGTTCTTC. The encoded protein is CASRFRTSGSHEQFF.

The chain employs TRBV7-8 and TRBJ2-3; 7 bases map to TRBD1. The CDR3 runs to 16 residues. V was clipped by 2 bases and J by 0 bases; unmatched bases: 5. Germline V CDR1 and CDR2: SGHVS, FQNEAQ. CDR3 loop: CASSLSTGMSTDTQYF. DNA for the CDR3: TGTGCCAGCAGCTTATCGACAGGGATGAGCACAGATACGCAGTATTTT.

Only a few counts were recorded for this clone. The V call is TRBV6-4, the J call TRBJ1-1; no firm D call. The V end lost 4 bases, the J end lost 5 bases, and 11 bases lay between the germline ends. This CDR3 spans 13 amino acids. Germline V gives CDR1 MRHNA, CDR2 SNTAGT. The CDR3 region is CASSATPTTEAFF. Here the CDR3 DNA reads TGTGCCAGCAGTGCTACCCCAACAACTGAAGCTTTCTTT.